This TCR beta chain is drawn from a study of CD8+ T cells in alopecia areata. Background on the study: Those receiving the skin were roughly 7-10-week-old female C3H/HeJ mice, whose grafts came from roughly 6-12-month-old C3H/HeJ donors with spontaneous alopecia.

Extraction and reverse transcription of RNA yielded cDNA as the sequencing template. Some clones are missing from TCRdb's copy, which holds only in-frame ones; the method was immunoSEQ multiplex PCR. The sample yields 250,000 or so clones, without any singletons. The study sorted pooled cutaneous lymph node cells by CD4, CD8alpha, NKG2D, NKG2ACE and other markers. Ten or more counts support this clone. Antigen unknown. The gene names given are mouse names. The sequenced fragment ends 4 residues before the CDR3 boundary, so the rest is inferred from the germline J gene. The same CDR3 is also encoded by other DNA sequences in this sample. Study conclusions and caveats: Normal scalp showed lower clonality than lesional scalp, especially alopecia totalis/universalis. Sequence data from scalp samples additionally include resident alphabeta T cells of normal skin.

Germline V gene sequence: CDR1 NSHNY, CDR2 SYGAGN. Trimming cost V 0 bases and J 0 bases, with 9 bases left between them. The CDR3 has 15 amino acids. The material sequenced was CD4+ T cells sorted from a lymph node. This chain links TRBV13-1 with TRBJ1-2; D is possibly TRBD1 (6 bases). The receptor comes from a C3H/HeJ mouse with alopecia areata. Mice of this strain are of MHC haplotype H2-k. CDR3 in amino acids: CASSDAGTTNSDYTF. The covered CDR3 bases are TGTGCCAGCAGTGATGCAGGGACAACAAACTCC.